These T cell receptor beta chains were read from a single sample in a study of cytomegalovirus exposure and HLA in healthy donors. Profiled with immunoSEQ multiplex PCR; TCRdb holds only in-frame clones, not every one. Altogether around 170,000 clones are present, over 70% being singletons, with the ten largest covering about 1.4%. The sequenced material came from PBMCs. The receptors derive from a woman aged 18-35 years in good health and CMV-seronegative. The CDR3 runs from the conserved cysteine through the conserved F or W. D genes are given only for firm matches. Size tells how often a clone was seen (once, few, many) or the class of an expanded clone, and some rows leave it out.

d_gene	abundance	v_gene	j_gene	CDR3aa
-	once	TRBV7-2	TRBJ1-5	CASSVQSNQPQHF
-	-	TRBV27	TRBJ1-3	CASSQGGNSGNTIYF
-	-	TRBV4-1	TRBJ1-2	CASSQGQSSIYGYTF
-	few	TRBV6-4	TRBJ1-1	CASSQGEVTEAFF
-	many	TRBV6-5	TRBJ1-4	CASSYAQGNEKLFF
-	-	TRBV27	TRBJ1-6	CASTPRGQWTVDSPLHF
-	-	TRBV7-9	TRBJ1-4	CASSLSQHAVYEKLFF
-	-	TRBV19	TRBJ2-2	CASSIRAGELFF
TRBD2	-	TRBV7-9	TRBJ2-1	CASRRGLAAGNEQFF
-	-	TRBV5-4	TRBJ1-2	CASSSPRVIDYGYTF
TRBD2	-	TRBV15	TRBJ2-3	CATNGESSGVGDTQYF
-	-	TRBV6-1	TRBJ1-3	CASSEQLLSGNTIYF
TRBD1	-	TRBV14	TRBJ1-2	CASSQGRGPGYTF
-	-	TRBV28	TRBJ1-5	CASSFGGVQPQHF
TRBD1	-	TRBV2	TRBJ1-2	CASSPGQGGSGYTF
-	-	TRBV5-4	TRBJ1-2	CASSLGTTTNYGYTF
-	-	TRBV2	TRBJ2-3	CASKQSSTDTQYF
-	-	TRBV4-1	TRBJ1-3	CASSPTIGQFSGNTIYF
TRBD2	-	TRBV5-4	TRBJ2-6	CASSLPGLATGANVLTF
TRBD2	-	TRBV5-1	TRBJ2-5	CASSLSGKQETQYF
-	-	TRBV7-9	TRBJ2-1	CASSRRGVSVPFF
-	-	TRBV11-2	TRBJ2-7	CASSLLWTGSSYEQYF
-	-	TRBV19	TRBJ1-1	CASMRATRAEAFF
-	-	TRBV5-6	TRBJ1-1	CASSFQGDNTEAFF
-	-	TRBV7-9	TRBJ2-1	CASSLYGGSSYNEQFF
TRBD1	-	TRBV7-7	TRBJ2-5	CASSLDRIETQYF
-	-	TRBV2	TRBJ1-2	CASSDQDTNYGYTF
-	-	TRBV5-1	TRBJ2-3	CASRGVATDTQYF
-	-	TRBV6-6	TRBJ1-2	CASSTSSGEHGYTF
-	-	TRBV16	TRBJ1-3	CASSQYYSGNTIYF
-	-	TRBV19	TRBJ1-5	CASSMDSLNQPQHF
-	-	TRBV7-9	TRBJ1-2	CASSLERSYGYTF
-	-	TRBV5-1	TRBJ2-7	CASSLDRGRGIYEQYF
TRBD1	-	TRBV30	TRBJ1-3	CAWTRDSFSGNTIYF
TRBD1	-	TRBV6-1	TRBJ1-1	CASSPQGARGAFF
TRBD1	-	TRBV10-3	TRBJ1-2	CATLPRQGGGYTF
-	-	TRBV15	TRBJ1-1	CATSSSPPLEAFF
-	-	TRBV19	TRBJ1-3	CASSPRRGKGNTIYF
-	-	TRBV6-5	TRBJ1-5	CASTPNQGRQPQHF
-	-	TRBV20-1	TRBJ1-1	CSAPRGTEAFF
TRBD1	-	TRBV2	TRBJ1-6	CASTGGGSYNSPLHF
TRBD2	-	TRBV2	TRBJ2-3	CASRAGRLASNTQYF
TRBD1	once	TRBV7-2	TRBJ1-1	CASSLQGIEAFF
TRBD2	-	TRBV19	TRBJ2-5	CASSTPSGTSGGETQYF
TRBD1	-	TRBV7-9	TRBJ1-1	CASRTGGTEAFF
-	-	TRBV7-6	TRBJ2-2	CASSPEAFAVNTGELFF
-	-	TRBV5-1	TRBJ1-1	CASSGTQGNPEAFF
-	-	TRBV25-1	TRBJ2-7	CASSEWGVGSYEQYF
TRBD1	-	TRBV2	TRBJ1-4	CASSDPQGAPEHEKLFF
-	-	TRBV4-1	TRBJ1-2	CASSQEQGPYGYTF
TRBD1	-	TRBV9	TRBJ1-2	CASSVVGTGNYGYTF
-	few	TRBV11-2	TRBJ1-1	CASSLEFRRNTEAFF
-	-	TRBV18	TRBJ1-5	CASSPLGQKNQPQHF